The source of this TCR beta chain is a study of CD8 T cells in Susac syndrome. The study, taken as a whole, reports: The study's TCR sequencing and HLA analysis drew on a certain number of individuals. That number was acknowledged as relatively small.

Germline lookup yields CDR1 SGHNT and CDR2 YYREEE (reference sequence). The CDR3 loop spans 15 amino acids. With 4 bases removed from V and 6 bases from J, the gap between germline ends came to 16 bases. The RNA input was roughly 0.45 to 1 ug, and it was reverse transcribed with random hexamers. Multiplex immunoSEQ PCR targeted 54 Vbeta and 13 Jbeta TCR beta segments. TCRdb analysed the immunoSEQ multiplex PCR reads with MiXCR anew, one entry per CDR3 protein. The data show roughly 120,000 distinct CDR3 sequences, with more than 85% seen just once and roughly 0.32% held by the top ten. Comments on this clonotype: Its antigen is not known.

Sequencing was performed on CD8+ T cells from PBMCs. The sequence came from a human donor with multiple sclerosis. The chain joins TRBV5-4 to TRBJ2-2; D unclear. The chain's CDR3 is CASSLGVAMAGELFF. As DNA, the CDR3 is TGTGCCAGCAGCCTTGGAGTAGCAATGGCCGGGGAGCTGTTTTTT.